A single sample is the source of the 5 T cell receptor beta chains below, sequenced in a study of regulatory T cells in long-lasting Graves disease. In building TCR beta libraries, iRepertoire HTBI primers were used together with Arm-PCR of CDR3 regions. Via MiXCR, TCRdb re-called the multiplex PCR reads, giving one row per CDR3 protein. The sample holds some 400,000 distinct CDR3 sequences, just under 15% seen once. Time point indicated: newly diagnosed GD, antithyroid drugs for less than 3 months. Isolated PBMC RNA provided the starting material for the TCR library. This same sample was also part of a study on T cells in Graves' hyperthyroidism and ophthalmopathy.

This specimen was peripheral blood mononuclear cells (PBMCs), taken at new diagnosis, from a patient treated with antithyroid drugs. The receptor set was obtained from a woman aged 25 to 39 with Graves disease.

V usage is TRBV7-3 and J usage is TRBJ2-2, with 9 bases identical to TRBD1. The length of the CDR3 is 16 residues. Germline V CDR1 and CDR2: SGHTA, FQGTGA. V trimming: 5 bases; J trimming: 2 bases; junction bases outside the gene matches: 6. The CDR3 protein is CASSLRTGDNTGELFF. The CDR3 DNA follows: TGTGCCAGCAGCCTTAGGACAGGGGACAACACCGGGGAGCTGTTTTTT.

In this sample, this clonotype turned up a few times. This chain uses TRBV7-8 with TRBJ1-1; TRBD1 might be the D (5 bases). The CDR3 has 15 amino acids. Trimming stripped 5 bases from V and 7 bases from J, with 20 bases between. Germline V gene sequence: CDR1 SGHVS, CDR2 FQNEAQ. CDR3 loop: CASSPGRESYGEAFF. CDR3 bases: TGTGCCAGCAGCCCCGGCAGGGAGAGTTACGGTGAAGCTTTCTTT. Full variable domain (missing parts from reference TRBV7-8 and TRBJ1-1): GAGVSQSPRYKVAKRGQDVALRCDPISGHVSLFWYQQALGQGPEFLTYFQNEAQLDKSGLPSDRFFAERPEGSVSTLKIQRTQQEDSAVYLCASSPGRESYGEAFFGQGTRLTVV.

There are many counts of this clonotype. The chain employs TRBV4-1 and TRBJ2-5; D is uncertain. Germline V gene lookup returns CDR1 MGHRA and CDR2 YSYEKL. V lost 3 bases to trimming and J lost 2 bases, with 7 bases between them. CDR3 size: 13 residues. The CDR3 sequence is CASSQWLQETQYF. Here the CDR3 DNA reads TGCGCCAGCAGCCAGTGGTTACAAGAGACCCAGTACTTC.

This clonotype was seen at least ten times. The genes are TRBV30 and TRBJ1-2, with D perhaps TRBD1 (5 bases). The CDR3 is made up of 11 amino acids. CDR1 GTSNPN and CDR2 SVGIG come from the germline V gene (reference sequence). Trimming left V 1 base short and J 10 bases short, with 10 bases between. The CDR3 loop is CAWSGRGIYTF. CDR3 nucleotide sequence: TGTGCCTGGAGTGGGAGGGGAATCTACACCTTC.

Details on this clonotype: This could be a read error, since a much larger clone is one nucleotide away. The chain employs TRBV18 and TRBJ2-1, with a tentative D call TRBD1 (5 bases). CDR1 is KGHSH, CDR2 LQKENI, per germline. The CDR3 covers 14 residues. Here the CDR3 reads CAGSQVSSYNEQFF. The CDR3 region has the DNA TGTGCCGGCTCACAGGTGAGCTCCTACAATGAGCAGTTCTTC.